Presented here are 32 T cell receptor beta chains from one specimen sequenced in a study of T cell responses to AZD1222 COVID-19 vaccine. Repertoires were generated with immunoSEQ multiplex PCR, while TCRdb's copy carries only in-frame clones and drops some. The data show 90,000 to 95,000 clones, around 86% seen once. Here the sequenced sample was peripheral blood, taken on day 0 of AZD1222 vaccination. The receptor set was obtained from an adult in good health.

V usage is TRBV28 and J usage is TRBJ1-2; 8 bases line up with TRBD1. This CDR3 comprises 14 residues. V gave up 5 bases and J gave up 5 bases; unmatched junction bases: 7. From germline, CDR1 is MDHEN and CDR2 SYDVKM. The CDR3 DNA reads as TGTGCCAGCAGTCCCGGGACAGGCGTATATGGCTACACCTTC. Its protein product is CASSPGTGVYGYTF.

This rearrangement joins TRBV3-1 (or the pseudogene TRBV3-2) to TRBJ1-4, with D perhaps TRBD1 (5 bases). Germline loops: CDR1 LGHDT, CDR2 YNNKEL (reference sequence). The CDR3 totals 17 residues. The V gene lost 8 bases and the J gene lost 0 bases, with 19 bases spanning the gap. Written as DNA, the CDR3 is TGTGCCAGCCCTACAGGAGTCCGCGCCTCAACTAATGAAAAACTGTTTTTT. Translated: CASPTGVRASTNEKLFF.

V is TRBV5-1 and J is TRBJ2-7; D is uncertain. The CDR3 runs to 11 residues. Germline V gene data show CDR1 as SGHRS and CDR2 as YFSETQ. The V end was cut by 6 bases, the J end by 6 bases, with 10 bases between. The CDR3 DNA reads TGCGCCAGCACCTTTGAGGCCGAGCAGTACTTC. Residues: CASTFEAEQYF. The full variable domain, in which reference TRBV5-1 and TRBJ2-7 provide the parts outside the CDR3, is KAGVTQTPRYLIKTRGQQVTLSCSPISGHRSVSWYQQTPGQGLQFLFEYFSETQRNKGNFPGRFSGRQFSNSRSEMNVSTLELGDSALYLCASTFEAEQYFGPGTRLTVT.

This chain links TRBV6-1 with TRBJ1-1, with D possibly matching TRBD1 (5 bases). CDR3 length: 14 residues. Germline V CDR1 and CDR2: MNHNS, SASEGT. V lost 1 base, J lost 6 bases, and 12 bases lay in between. The CDR3: CASSEGQHWSEAFF. The CDR3 DNA follows: TGTGCCAGCAGTGAAGGACAGCATTGGTCTGAAGCTTTCTTT.

A few counts support this clone. This chain joins TRBV2 and TRBJ1-4; no clear D gene. V lost 3 bases and J 3 bases, leaving 23 bases between the germline ends. Germline CDR1 is SNHLY and CDR2 is FYNNEI. The CDR3 is made up of 19 amino acids. The CDR3 sequence: CASSDPRATVTPSNEKLFF. CDR3 bases: TGTGCCAGCAGTGACCCAAGAGCGACGGTGACACCATCTAATGAAAAACTGTTTTTT.

The sample holds a few counts of this clone. This chain connects TRBV10-3 to TRBJ2-1, with 10 bases fitting TRBD2. V lost 4 bases to trimming and J lost 5 bases; unmatched junction nucleotides: 2. The CDR3 is 14 amino acids. From germline, CDR1 is ENHRY and CDR2 SYGVKD. This chain's CDR3 is CAISASGGNNEQFF. The CDR3, as DNA: TGTGCCATCAGTGCTAGCGGGGGCAACAATGAGCAGTTCTTC.

V gene TRBV7-2 combines with J gene TRBJ1-3, with TRBD1 as a possible D gene (5 bases). The CDR3 totals 16 residues. Germline assignment: CDR1 SGHTA and CDR2 FQGNSA. Trimming left V 6 bases short and J 4 bases short, with 19 bases between. CDR3 DNA sequence: TGTGCCAGCAGTCCGGGCGCCGGGGCAGGAGGAAACACCATATATTTT. Encoded protein: CASSPGAGAGGNTIYF.

V usage is TRBV28 and J usage is TRBJ1-4; the match to TRBD1 covers 7 bases. Trimming took 8 bases from V and 5 from J; bases not matched to a gene: 11. Looked up from germline, CDR1 is MDHEN and CDR2 is SYDVKM. The CDR3 is 15 residues long. The CDR3 region is CASLTTGAPNEKLFF. CDR3 sequence (DNA): TGTGCCAGCCTAACAACAGGGGCCCCCAATGAAAAACTGTTTTTT.

The V and J genes are TRBV5-4 and TRBJ2-5, with 7 nucleotides matching TRBD2. Looked up from germline, CDR1 is SGHNT and CDR2 is YYREEE (reference sequence). The J segment lost 5 bases and the V segment lost 7 bases, leaving 14 bases of the junction unmatched. CDR3 length: 15 amino acids. The CDR3 region is CASSPRRTRGETQYF. CDR3 DNA: TGTGCCAGCTCCCCCCGCCGGACTAGAGGCGAGACCCAGTACTTC.

The J gene is TRBJ1-2, the V gene TRBV29-1, with a possible D match to TRBD1 (6 bases). Germline-derived CDR1 and CDR2 are SQVTM and ANQGSEA. The germline V and J ends were trimmed by 7 bases and 8 bases, with 14 bases remaining between them. This CDR3 is built from 11 residues. CDR3 in DNA: TGCAGCGCAGGGGACATCGGAGGCTACACCTTC. It specifies CSAGDIGGYTF.

The chain employs TRBV7-9 and TRBJ1-2; D is undetermined. The ends were cut back, 2 bases at V and 4 bases at J, with 8 bases in the middle. CDR1 SEHNR and CDR2 FQNEAQ come from the germline V gene (reference sequence). The length of the CDR3 is 13 residues. DNA of the CDR3: TGTGCCAGCAGCTTACCCGTCAGCTATGGCTACACCTTC. Its protein product is CASSLPVSYGYTF.

The chain recombines TRBV7-9 with TRBJ2-1, with a possible D match to TRBD2 (5 bases). The ends were cut back, 5 bases at V and 0 bases at J, with 14 bases in the middle. This CDR3 contains 16 residues. In germline, CDR1 is SEHNR, CDR2 FQNEAQ (reference sequence). In nucleotides, the CDR3 is TGTGCCAGCAGCCAGCGGACTTCTCGCTCCTACAATGAGCAGTTCTTC. This encodes CASSQRTSRSYNEQFF.

This rearrangement joins TRBV27 to TRBJ2-2; 8 bases map to TRBD1. The CDR3 is 16 residues long. Looked up from germline, CDR1 is MNHEY and CDR2 is SMNVEV (reference sequence). V dropped 7 bases and J dropped 4; count of bases not matched to a gene: 11. The CDR3 here is CASTPGTGYGTGELFF. The CDR3 coding sequence is TGTGCCAGCACTCCAGGGACAGGCTATGGCACCGGGGAGCTGTTTTTT.

This clone was counted only a few times. V gene TRBV10-3 combines with J gene TRBJ2-3; 10 bases are a match to TRBD2. CDR1 is ENHRY and CDR2 is SYGVKD in the germline V gene. V trimming: 4 bases; J trimming: 0 bases; junction bases outside the gene matches: 7. CDR3 length: 17 residues. The CDR3 DNA follows: TGTGCCATCAGTGTCAGCGGGAGGGCCTCTAGCACAGATACGCAGTATTTT. Translation gives CAISVSGRASSTDTQYF.

In its sample, this clone was seen once. The J gene is TRBJ1-3, the V gene TRBV19, with no clear D. The germline V gene has CDR1 LNHDA and CDR2 SQIVND (reference sequence). V lost 5 bases, J lost 4 bases, and 18 bases lay in between. This CDR3 is built from 16 residues. CDR3 DNA: TGTGCCAGTAGTCCTGCGCCCCGCTCGGCCGGAAACACCATATATTTT. It is translated as CASSPAPRSAGNTIYF.

The V call is TRBV7-9, the J call TRBJ2-3; D uncertain. With 5 bases removed from V and 5 bases from J, the gap between germline ends came to 5 bases. There are 11 residues in the CDR3. Germline V lookup: CDR1 SEHNR, CDR2 FQNEAQ (reference sequence). The CDR3 loop reads CASSRIDTQYF. The CDR3 DNA is TGTGCCAGCAGCCGGATAGATACGCAGTATTTT.

The gene calls are TRBV28 and TRBJ1-6, with TRBD1 matching over 8 bases. V lost 7 bases, J lost 10 bases, and 12 bases stayed unmatched. Looked up from germline, CDR1 is MDHEN and CDR2 is SYDVKM. The CDR3 extends over 15 amino acids. The CDR3 loop is CASTPTGQGASPLHF. CDR3 sequence (DNA): TGTGCCAGCACCCCGACGGGGCAGGGGGCCTCACCCCTCCACTTT. Full variable domain (remainder filled in from reference TRBV28 and TRBJ1-6): DVKVTQSSRYLVKRTGEKVFLECVQDMDHENMFWYRQDPGLGLRLIYFSYDVKMKEKGDIPEGYSVSREKKERFSLILESASTNQTSMYLCASTPTGQGASPLHFGNGTRLTVT.

V is TRBV2 and J is TRBJ1-4; D ambiguous. The CDR3 is made up of 14 amino acids. Looked up from germline, CDR1 is SNHLY and CDR2 is FYNNEI. Trimming removed 1 base at V and 4 bases at J, with 7 bases between. In DNA form, the CDR3 reads TGTGCCAGCAGTGAAGGAGGGAGTAATGAAAAACTGTTTTTT. It is translated as CASSEGGSNEKLFF.

The chain is built from TRBV19 and TRBJ2-6; D is ambiguous. Germline V gives CDR1 LNHDA, CDR2 SQIVND (reference sequence). Deletions cut 3 bases from V and 4 bases from J, with 10 bases between. The CDR3 contains 15 residues. The CDR3 DNA is TGTGCCAGTAGTATTACGGGCACAGGGGCCAACGTCCTGACTTTC. It encodes CASSITGTGANVLTF.

The V and J genes are TRBV4-1 and TRBJ2-3; no definite D call. The germline V gene has CDR1 MGHRA and CDR2 YSYEKL. The CDR3 has 16 amino acids. Trimming left V 0 bases short and J 1 base short, with 11 bases between. This chain's CDR3 is CASSQDKAARTDTQYF. CDR3 nucleotides: TGCGCCAGCAGCCAAGACAAAGCCGCCCGCACAGATACGCAGTATTTT.

V usage is TRBV11-1 and J usage is TRBJ1-1; D not resolved. Germline V gene data show CDR1 as SGHAT and CDR2 as FQDESV (reference sequence). V lost 1 base and J lost 3, with 9 bases in between. The CDR3 sequence is 14 residues long. The CDR3 DNA sequence: TGTGCCAGCAGCTTAGGGTCTGCGTACACTGAAGCTTTCTTT. This sequence encodes CASSLGSAYTEAFF.

J is TRBJ1-2 and V is TRBV19; TRBD1 agrees at 9 bases. Germline V gene data show CDR1 as LNHDA and CDR2 as SQIVND (reference sequence). V lost 4 bases to trimming and J lost 2 bases; unmatched junction nucleotides: 2. This CDR3 region has 14 residues. Here the CDR3 reads CASSKGQGNYGYTF. The DNA of the CDR3 is TGTGCCAGTAGTAAGGGACAGGGCAACTATGGCTACACCTTC.

The chain uses TRBV2 and TRBJ1-5; 7 bases are shared with TRBD1. The CDR3 spans 14 residues. The V gene's germline CDR1 is SNHLY and CDR2 FYNNEI. The junction had 7 bases not matched to a gene; V was cut back by 5 bases and J by 6 bases. CDR3 DNA: TGTGCCAGCAGTAACAACAGGGGATTTCAGCCCCAGCATTTT. Its protein product is CASSNNRGFQPQHF. The whole variable domain, remainder taken from reference TRBV2 and TRBJ1-5, is EPEVTQTPSHQVTQMGQEVILRCVPISNHLYFYWYRQILGQKVEFLVSFYNNEISEKSEIFDDQFSVERPDGSNFTLKIRSTKLEDSAMYFCASSNNRGFQPQHFGDGTRLSIL.

The chain uses TRBV6-5 and TRBJ2-7; D is perhaps TRBD1 (6 bases). The CDR3 spans 13 residues. The V end was cut by 6 bases, the J end by 3 bases, with 12 bases between. Germline CDR1 and CDR2: MNHEY and SVGAGI. The CDR3 loop is CASRPTGSYEQYF. The CDR3 coding sequence is TGTGCCAGCAGACCCACAGGGAGCTACGAGCAGTACTTC.

This chain links TRBV6-5 with TRBJ2-3; D is unresolved. V lost 6 bases and J 1 base, leaving 11 bases between the germline ends. CDR3 length: 14 residues. Germline CDR1 and CDR2: MNHEY and SVGAGI. The CDR3 is CASRRSRGTDTQYF. The DNA for the CDR3 is TGTGCCAGCAGGCGGTCCCGGGGCACAGATACGCAGTATTTT.

The chain links TRBV7-2 to TRBJ2-2, with 9 bases lining up with TRBD2. Per germline, CDR1 SGHTA and CDR2 FQGNSA. V was clipped by 5 bases and J by 6 bases; unmatched bases: 10. The CDR3 is 16 residues long. The CDR3 loop is CASSERGGRAPGELFF. The CDR3, as DNA: TGTGCCAGCAGCGAACGAGGCGGGAGGGCCCCCGGGGAGCTGTTTTTT.

The chain carries TRBV5-6 and TRBJ1-6; D uncertain. Germline V lookup: CDR1 SGHDT, CDR2 YYEEEE. Between the trimmed V and J ends, which lost 2 bases and 8 bases, there was a span of 8 bases. This CDR3 has 13 residues. CDR3 nucleotide sequence: TGTGCCAGCAGCTTATTCGTGGATTCACCCCTCCACTTT. It translates to CASSLFVDSPLHF.

This rearrangement joins TRBV3-1 (or the pseudogene TRBV3-2) to TRBJ2-5; the match to TRBD2 covers 16 bases. Germline V CDR1 and CDR2: LGHDT, YNNKEL (reference sequence). The CDR3 runs to 17 residues. V trimming: 4 bases; J trimming: 2 bases; junction bases outside the gene matches: 4. CDR3 sequence (DNA): TGTGCCAGCAGCCCGGGACTAGCGGGGGGGTTACAAGAGACCCAGTACTTC. It encodes CASSPGLAGGLQETQYF.

The genes are TRBV3-1 (or the pseudogene TRBV3-2) and TRBJ2-5; D perhaps matches TRBD2 (6 bases). Germline V gene data show CDR1 as LGHDT and CDR2 as YNNKEL (reference sequence). The ends were cut back, 2 bases at V and 1 base at J, with 11 bases in the middle. This CDR3 comprises 15 residues. Here the CDR3 reads CASSQPFGGQETQYF. Written as DNA, the CDR3 is TGTGCCAGCAGCCAACCGTTCGGGGGCCAAGAGACCCAGTACTTC.

On this clone: The junction departs from germline at one end; a sequencing error may be responsible. This chain connects TRBV10-2 to TRBJ2-1; 9 nucleotides align to TRBD1. The CDR3 is made up of 12 amino acids. Germline lookup yields CDR1 WSHSY and CDR2 SAAADI. CDR3 DNA sequence: TGCGCCAGCAGTGAGTGGGACAGGGAAGGAGTCTTC. Translation gives CASSEWDREGVF.

Worth noting for this clone: Because the CDR3's place on the DNA is in doubt, the DNA is left out and the CDR3 is given as listed by TCRdb. The rearrangement links TRBV4-2 to TRBJ1-3; no DNA check was done on the table's D call, TRBD1. Germline V gives CDR1 LGHNA, CDR2 YNFKEQ. The CDR3 adds up to 17 amino acids, both ends counted. CDR3 loop: CASSQDSGQGVGNTIYF.

The chain links TRBV7-8 to TRBJ2-5, with D possibly being TRBD2 (6 bases). Trimming removed 0 bases from V and 2 bases from J, with 16 bases in between. The germline gives CDR1 SGHVS, CDR2 FQNEAQ. The CDR3 spans 17 residues. The CDR3 spells CASSLARRGDNQETQYF. As DNA, the CDR3 is TGTGCCAGCAGCTTAGCGAGGCGGGGCGACAATCAAGAGACCCAGTACTTC.